What follows is one T cell receptor (beta chain) and its context. The antigen is not known. Assay used: immunoSEQ multiplex PCR; TCRdb lists only in-frame clones, some missing. The data contain 2,500 or so clones, nearly 25% of them singletons. This entry comes from a study of T cells in localized non-small cell lung cancer. Study findings and constraints: Uninvolved adjacent lung had the highest recorded T cell clonality, with tumor below it. Median detection of top 100 tumor clones in adjacent lung was 57 clones.

This CDR3 has 14 residues. Per the germline V gene, CDR1 is SGHDN and CDR2 is FVKESK. Trimming stripped 4 bases from V and 1 base from J, with 10 bases between. The specimen was lung tumor tissue, collected before any cancer treatment. The rearrangement joins TRBV14 to TRBJ2-5; D is unclear. This TCR was recovered from a woman aged 40-69 years with stage II squamous cell lung carcinoma. The CDR3, as DNA: TGTGCCAGCAGCCTTAACAGAGCCCAAGAGACCCAGTACTTC. Amino acids: CASSLNRAQETQYF.